Listed here are 26 T cell receptor beta chains from one sample, sequenced in a study of blood T cell repertoires in COVID-19. Sequenced by immunoSEQ multiplex PCR; TCRdb stores in-frame clones only, minus some. The sample includes fewer than 450,000 clones, more than 75% of them seen just once. Sequenced: peripheral blood. These receptors were collected from a young woman who had recovered from COVID-19.

V is TRBV18 and J is TRBJ2-1; no definite D call. Per germline, CDR1 KGHSH and CDR2 LQKENI. The CDR3 consists of 16 residues. The V gene lost 2 bases and the J gene lost 5 bases, with 16 bases spanning the gap. The CDR3 nucleotides are TGTGCCAGCTCACCAATTCCGGGTCTCCCCCACAATGAGCAGTTCTTC. Translation: CASSPIPGLPHNEQFF.

The chain couples TRBV3-1 (or the pseudogene TRBV3-2) to TRBJ1-1; no reliable D call. Trimming took 4 bases from V and 2 from J, leaving 8 bases between them. This CDR3 comprises 13 residues. The germline CDR1 and CDR2 sequences are LGHDT and YNNKEL (reference sequence). In nucleotides, the CDR3 is TGTGCCAGCAGCCTGGCGGAAAACACTGAAGCTTTCTTT. Translated, it gives CASSLAENTEAFF.

This sequence joins TRBV19 and TRBJ1-6, with a possible D match to TRBD1 (5 bases). Germline V gives CDR1 LNHDA, CDR2 SQIVND (reference sequence). This CDR3 has 14 amino acids. The germline V and J ends were trimmed by 4 bases and 4 bases, with 8 bases remaining between them. In DNA form, the CDR3 reads TGTGCCAGTAGTACCGGGACTTATAATTCACCCCTCCACTTT. Translation gives CASSTGTYNSPLHF.

The genes are TRBV11-2 and TRBJ2-5, with TRBD2 matching over 16 bases. The junction had 5 bases not matched to a gene; V was cut back by 5 bases and J by 2 bases. The CDR3 has 17 amino acids. CDR1 and CDR2 (germline): SGHAT, FQNNGV. Here the CDR3 DNA reads TGTGCCAGCAGCCCAGGGACTAGCGGGAGGGTACAAGAGACCCAGTACTTC. Its protein product is CASSPGTSGRVQETQYF.

This clone was found a few times. The rearrangement joins TRBV6-5 to TRBJ2-2; D is unresolved. Between the trimmed V and J ends, which lost 8 bases and 3 bases, there was a span of 10 bases. The V gene's germline CDR1 is MNHEY and CDR2 SVGAGI. The CDR3 is 13 residues long. CDR3 loop: CASHAEYTGELFF. In DNA form, the CDR3 reads TGTGCCAGCCACGCTGAGTACACCGGGGAGCTGTTTTTT.

This sequence joins TRBV9 and TRBJ1-5; D possibly corresponds to TRBD1 (5 bases). Germline V CDR1 and CDR2: SGDLS, YYNGEE. The CDR3 is 15 amino acids. Trimming stripped 0 bases from V and 5 bases from J, with 12 bases between. CDR3 protein: CASSVGADSYQPQHF. DNA for the CDR3: TGTGCCAGCAGCGTAGGGGCCGACAGTTATCAGCCCCAGCATTTT.

In its sample, this clone was seen once. The chain carries TRBV14 and TRBJ2-3; 13 bases agree with TRBD2. CDR3 length: 15 residues. V lost 4 bases, J lost 6 bases, and 4 bases stayed unmatched. CDR1 is SGHDN and CDR2 is FVKESK in the germline V gene. CDR3: CASSRTSGSLDTQYF. Here the CDR3 DNA reads TGTGCCAGCAGCCGGACTAGCGGGAGTCTGGATACGCAGTATTTT.

This chain connects TRBV19 to TRBJ1-1; tentative D call: TRBD1 (5 bases). There are 14 residues in the CDR3. Per germline, CDR1 LNHDA and CDR2 SQIVND (reference sequence). V was pared by 6 bases and J by 5 bases, with 16 bases between. CDR3 sequence reads: CASSWGARGTEAFF. DNA for the CDR3: TGTGCCAGTAGCTGGGGAGCCCGGGGGACTGAAGCTTTCTTT.

The V gene is TRBV6-6, the J gene TRBJ1-2; tentative D call: TRBD1 (6 bases). Trimming took off 7 bases at V and 3 bases at J, with 12 bases between the two ends. The CDR3 loop spans 13 amino acids. Germline loops: CDR1 MNHNY, CDR2 SVGAGI (reference sequence). The CDR3 region has the DNA TGTGCCAGCACCCAACAGGGATACTATGGCTACACCTTC. Its protein is CASTQQGYYGYTF.

The V and J genes are TRBV5-4 and TRBJ1-1, with D hard to call. With 2 bases removed from V and 0 bases from J, the gap between germline ends came to 8 bases. CDR1 SGHNT and CDR2 YYREEE come from the germline V gene (reference sequence). The CDR3 covers 14 residues. The CDR3 DNA is TGTGCCAGCAGCTTTCCAGGCCTGAACACTGAAGCTTTCTTT. Its translation: CASSFPGLNTEAFF.

This chain uses TRBV11-2 with TRBJ2-3; 13 bases line up with TRBD2. Germline V lookup: CDR1 SGHAT, CDR2 FQNNGV. The CDR3 totals 17 residues. V was pared by 3 bases and J by 4 bases, with 7 bases of the junction left unmatched. This CDR3 is CASSFYQLAGGADTQYF. CDR3 in DNA: TGTGCCAGCAGCTTCTATCAACTAGCGGGAGGGGCAGATACGCAGTATTTT.

The chain recombines TRBV15 with TRBJ1-2; 7 nucleotides agree with TRBD1. Germline lookup yields CDR1 LNHNV and CDR2 YYDKDF (reference sequence). The trim removed 3 bases at V and 5 bases at J, leaving 9 bases unmatched. The length of the CDR3 is 15 residues. The CDR3 here is CATSRGTEGFYGYTF. CDR3 DNA: TGTGCCACCAGCAGGGGGACAGAGGGGTTTTATGGCTACACCTTC.

The chain couples TRBV7-9 to TRBJ1-3, with D possibly TRBD1 on 5 matching bases. This CDR3 has 15 amino acids. Germline V lookup: CDR1 SEHNR, CDR2 FQNEAQ (reference sequence). V was pared by 4 bases and J by 7 bases, with 17 bases between. In nucleotides, the CDR3 is TGTGCCAGCAGCTCCCCTTCGAGTTCAGGGAACACCATATATTTT. Residues: CASSSPSSSGNTIYF. The complete variable domain, with remaining parts taken from reference TRBV7-9 and TRBJ1-3, reads DTGVSQNPRHKITKRGQNVTFRCDPISEHNRLYWYRQTLGQGPEFLTYFQNEAQLEKSRLLSDRFSAERPKGSFSTLEIQRTEQGDSAMYLCASSSPSSSGNTIYFGEGSWLTVV.

This clone was found once. The rearrangement joins TRBV6-2 or TRBV6-3 to TRBJ2-7; D might be TRBD2 (6 bases). With 0 bases removed from V and 4 bases from J, the gap between germline ends came to 13 bases. The CDR3 sequence is 15 residues long. Germline V gives CDR1 MNHEY, CDR2 SVGEGT. The DNA of the CDR3 is TGTGCCAGCAGTTACTCGAAACGTGGAGGGTACGAGCAGTACGTC. Residues: CASSYSKRGGYEQYV.

The CDR3 protein is CASSLTSGSGTGELFF. The CDR3 DNA sequence: TGTGCCAGCAGTTTAACTAGCGGGAGCGGCACCGGGGAGCTGTTTTTT. This chain connects TRBV6-5 to TRBJ2-2; the match to TRBD2 covers 11 bases. V gave up 4 bases and J gave up 4 bases; unmatched junction bases: 5. Germline-derived CDR1 and CDR2 are MNHEY and SVGAGI. The CDR3 extends over 16 amino acids.

The chain uses TRBV12-5 and TRBJ1-3; unclear D gene. This CDR3 contains 15 residues. The germline gives CDR1 LGHNT, CDR2 FRNRAP. The germline V and J ends were trimmed by 3 bases and 0 bases, with 9 bases remaining between them. CDR3 region: CASGLLMSSGNTIYF. DNA of the CDR3: TGTGCTAGTGGTTTACTAATGAGCTCTGGAAACACCATATATTTT.

This chain connects TRBV10-2 to TRBJ2-2; TRBD2 might be the D (5 bases). Germline V gene lookup returns CDR1 WSHSY and CDR2 SAAADI. Between the trimmed V and J ends, which lost 6 bases and 8 bases, there was a span of 16 bases. This CDR3 has 14 residues. The CDR3 DNA is TGCGCCAGCAGGCTGAGCGGCCAAAAGGGGGAGCTGTTTTTT. Its protein product is CASRLSGQKGELFF.

J is TRBJ1-2 and V is TRBV27; the D gene is possibly TRBD1 (6 bases). CDR1 MNHEY and CDR2 SMNVEV come from the germline V gene (reference sequence). This CDR3 has 12 amino acids. V was trimmed by 3 bases and J by 8 bases, leaving 10 bases between them. CDR3 residues: CASSLQGFGYTF. DNA for the CDR3: TGTGCCAGCAGTTTGCAGGGGTTCGGCTACACCTTC.

This clone occurred once. The rearrangement uses TRBV7-9 and TRBJ2-1; TRBD2 matches 10 bases. Germline values: CDR1 SEHNR, CDR2 FQNEAQ (reference sequence). With 6 bases clipped from V and 13 bases from J, the junction kept 9 bases outside the gene matches. The CDR3 has 13 residues. In DNA form, the CDR3 reads TGTGCCAGCAGAACTAATGAGCGGGAGGGCCAGTTCTTC. Protein sequence: CASRTNEREGQFF.

The gene calls are TRBV7-9 and TRBJ1-2; D is possibly TRBD1 (5 bases). V was shortened by 1 base and J by 0 bases, with 9 bases between the two germline ends. CDR3 size: 15 residues. Germline-derived CDR1 and CDR2 are SEHNR and FQNEAQ (reference sequence). The chain's CDR3 is CASSLEGRANYGYTF. The CDR3 DNA reads TGTGCCAGCAGCTTAGAAGGCAGGGCTAACTATGGCTACACCTTC. The complete variable domain, with remaining parts taken from reference TRBV7-9 and TRBJ1-2, reads DTGVSQNPRHKITKRGQNVTFRCDPISEHNRLYWYRQTLGQGPEFLTYFQNEAQLEKSRLLSDRFSAERPKGSFSTLEIQRTEQGDSAMYLCASSLEGRANYGYTFGSGTRLTVV.

The chain has TRBV19 and TRBJ2-1, with 12 bases matching TRBD2. Germline lookup yields CDR1 LNHDA and CDR2 SQIVND (reference sequence). V was clipped by 5 bases and J by 8 bases; unmatched bases: 10. The CDR3 extends over 16 amino acids. The CDR3 bases are TGTGCCAGTAGTCTTAGGAGGGGACTAGCGGGTCATGAGCAGTTCTTC. Its translation: CASSLRRGLAGHEQFF.

This clone was observed a single time. The rearrangement links TRBV7-2 to TRBJ1-1; D ambiguous. The CDR3 has 12 residues. Trimming removed 1 base from V and 10 bases from J, with 10 bases in between. The germline gives CDR1 SGHTA, CDR2 FQGNSA. CDR3 sequence reads: CASSLDLFRAFF. The CDR3 DNA reads TGTGCCAGCAGCTTAGATTTGTTCCGAGCTTTCTTT.

The rearrangement uses TRBV10-3 and TRBJ2-1; 9 positions agree with TRBD2. The CDR3 is 15 residues long. V was pared by 2 bases and J by 3 bases, with 2 bases of the junction left unmatched. Germline V gene sequence: CDR1 ENHRY, CDR2 SYGVKD. Written as DNA, the CDR3 is TGTGCCATCAGTGAGGGGACTAGCCTCTACAATGAGCAGTTCTTC. Protein product: CAISEGTSLYNEQFF.

The chain carries TRBV4-1 and TRBJ2-3; TRBD1 matches at 7 bases. Germline CDR1 is MGHRA and CDR2 is YSYEKL. Trimming at V came to 4 bases and at J to 0 bases, leaving 7 bases not matched to a gene. CDR3 size: 16 residues. CDR3 nucleotides: TGCGCCAGCAGCCCAATAACGGGACAGAGCACAGATACGCAGTATTTT. Protein product: CASSPITGQSTDTQYF.

The chain links TRBV12-3 or TRBV12-4 to TRBJ1-5, with 8 bases identical to TRBD1. The CDR3 sequence is 13 residues long. Trimming took 6 bases from V and 7 from J; bases not matched to a gene: 5. CDR3 in amino acids: CASSAGGRQPQHF. The CDR3 DNA is TGTGCCAGCAGCGCAGGGGGCAGACAGCCCCAGCATTTT.

V gene TRBV15 combines with J gene TRBJ1-5, with D perhaps matching TRBD1 (5 bases). V was pared by 6 bases and J by 3 bases, with 12 bases between. This CDR3 comprises 14 residues. CDR1 is LNHNV and CDR2 is YYDKDF in the germline V gene (reference sequence). CDR3 coding DNA: TGTGCCACCAGTCCGCGGGGGGTCAATCAGCCCCAGCATTTT. It yields the protein CATSPRGVNQPQHF.